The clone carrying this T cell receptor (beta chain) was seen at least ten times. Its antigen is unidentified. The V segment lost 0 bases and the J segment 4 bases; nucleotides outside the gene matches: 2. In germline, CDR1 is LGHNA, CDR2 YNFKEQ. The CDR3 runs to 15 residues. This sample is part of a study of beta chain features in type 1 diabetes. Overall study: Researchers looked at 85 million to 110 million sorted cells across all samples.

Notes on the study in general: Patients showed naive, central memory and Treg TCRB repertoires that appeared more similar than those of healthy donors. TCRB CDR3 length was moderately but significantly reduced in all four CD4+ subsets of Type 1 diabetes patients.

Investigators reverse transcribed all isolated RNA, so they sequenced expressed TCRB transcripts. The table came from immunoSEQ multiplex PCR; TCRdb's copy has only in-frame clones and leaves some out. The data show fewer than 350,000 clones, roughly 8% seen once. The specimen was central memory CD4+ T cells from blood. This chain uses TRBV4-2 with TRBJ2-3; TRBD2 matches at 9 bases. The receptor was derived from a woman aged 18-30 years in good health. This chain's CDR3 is CASSQDAGGPDTQYF. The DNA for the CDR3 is TGTGCCAGCAGCCAAGATGCGGGGGGGCCAGATACGCAGTATTTT.